This T cell receptor (beta chain) was found in a study of blood T cell repertoires in COVID-19. Study details: Whether acute or convalescent, the COVID-19 samples came from the United States, Italy and Spain.

Looked up from germline, CDR1 is GTSNPN and CDR2 is SVGIG (reference sequence). Trimming stripped 0 bases from V and 2 bases from J, with 7 bases between. The CDR3 has 14 amino acids. In the original analysis: Estimates of nucleated cell counts were drawn from the amplification of reference gene primers. Method: immunoSEQ multiplex PCR; TCRdb's copy keeps in-frame clones and lacks some. The DNA gave D and trimming, while V, J and clone size come from that table. The data show approximately 160,000 clones, with 83% seen just once and 4.4% held by the top ten. Participant-given clinical history determined each cohort assignment. For recovered donors of Cohort 3, there were two negative PCRs, clearance, or symptom resolution.

The sequenced sample was PBMCs or T cells enriched from blood (not recorded which). V and J are TRBV30 and TRBJ1-4; no clear D. This sequence was found in a woman between 50 and 59 years old who had recovered from COVID-19. The CDR3 sequence: CAWSVGGTNEKLFF. CDR3 in DNA: TGTGCCTGGAGTGTAGGCGGGACTAATGAAAAACTGTTTTTT. The whole variable domain, filled in from reference TRBV30 and TRBJ1-4, reads SQTIHQWPATLVQPVGSPLSLECTVEGTSNPNLYWYRQAAGRGLQLLFYSVGIGQISSEVPQNLSASRPQDRQFILSSKKLLLSDSGFYLCAWSVGGTNEKLFFGSGTQLSVL.